These T cell receptor beta chains were read from a single sample in a study of T cell responses to AZD1222 COVID-19 vaccine. The repertoire was sequenced with immunoSEQ multiplex PCR; TCRdb's copy has only in-frame clones and lacks some. Counted here are about 140,000 clones, roughly 92% occurring once; the ten biggest clones make up 5%. Sequencing was performed on peripheral blood, taken on day 0 of AZD1222 vaccination. The receptors derive from an adult in good health. Both conserved end residues are part of each CDR3. The order of the fields is J gene, V gene, D gene, clone size, CDR3 DNA, CDR3 protein. The D gene is left open where the match is weak. Clone size is stated in some rows and not others, as once, few, many or a class when expanded.

>TRBJ2-3|TRBV5-1|.|once
TGCGCCAGCAGCTTGTCCGGCCCAGATACGCAGTATTTT
CASSLSGPDTQYF
>TRBJ2-1|TRBV3-1/TRBV3-2|TRBD2|.
TGTGCCAGCAGCCAAGATCGAGCGGGAGTCGGGTACAATGAGCAGTTCTTC
CASSQDRAGVGYNEQFF
>TRBJ2-1|TRBV6-5|TRBD2|.
TGTGCCAGCAGTTCCGGGGGGGCGAAAAGGAATGAGCAGTTCTTC
CASSSGGAKRNEQFF
>TRBJ1-6|TRBV7-2|.|.
TGTGCCAGCAGCCTACGAAGGACCGGCAATTCACCCCTCCACTTT
CASSLRRTGNSPLHF
>TRBJ2-7|TRBV20-1|.|.
TGCAGTGCGCGAGAGGTTTCCGAGCAGTACTTC
CSAREVSEQYF
>TRBJ2-3|TRBV5-5|.|.
TGTGCCAGCAGCTCCGACACAGATACGCAGTATTTT
CASSSDTDTQYF
>TRBJ2-1|TRBV4-1|TRBD2|few
TGCGCCAGCAGCCAAGATTTCGAGCGGGAGTTAAAAAATGAGCAGTTCTTC
CASSQDFERELKNEQFF
>TRBJ2-5|TRBV7-2|TRBD2|once
TGTGCCAGCAGCGCGAGCGGGGGGACGGCGGAGACCCAGTACTTC
CASSASGGTAETQYF
>TRBJ2-4|TRBV19|TRBD2|.
TGTGCCAGTAGTAGGGCAGCGGGATATCGCGGGGGCAAAAACATTCAGTACTTC
CASSRAAGYRGGKNIQYF
>TRBJ2-7|TRBV28|.|.
TGTGCCAGCAGTTTAGGAGGGGCAGGGAGCGACGAGCAGTACTTC
CASSLGGAGSDEQYF
>TRBJ1-1|TRBV2|.|.
TGTGCCAGCAGGCAGCCCGGGGGCACTGAAGCTTTCTTT
CASRQPGGTEAFF
>TRBJ1-5|TRBV5-6|.|once
TGTGCCAGCAGTCTTCACCTCAGGGGAAGCAATCAGCCCCAGCATTTT
CASSLHLRGSNQPQHF
>TRBJ1-2|TRBV7-9|TRBD1|.
TGTGCCAGCAGCGGAAGGGACAGGGGGCACTATGGCTACACCTTC
CASSGRDRGHYGYTF
>TRBJ2-5|TRBV3-1/TRBV3-2|.|.
TGTGCCAGCAGCCTGACTCGCAGGGCTGGCGAGACCCAGTACTTC
CASSLTRRAGETQYF
>TRBJ1-4|TRBV20-1|.|.
TGCAGTGCTATGATGAATGAAAAACTGTTTTTT
CSAMMNEKLFF
>TRBJ1-1|TRBV3-1/TRBV3-2|.|.
TGTGCCAGCAGCCAAGGTAGGAAACGCTACACTGAAGCTTTCTTT
CASSQGRKRYTEAFF
>TRBJ1-2|TRBV7-2|.|.
TGTGCCAGCAGCTTAGAAGCCCTTGGCTACACCTTC
CASSLEALGYTF
>TRBJ1-3|TRBV6-5|.|.
TGTGCCAGCCTATCACCCGACAGGGGAAACACCATATATTTT
CASLSPDRGNTIYF
>TRBJ1-1|TRBV4-1|.|.
TGCGCCAGCAGCCAAGTAGGCGGGCGGAACACTGAAGCTTTCTTT
CASSQVGGRNTEAFF
>TRBJ1-2|TRBV28|.|once
TGTGCCAGCAGTCCCCGGGAGTCTAACTATGGCTACACCTTC
CASSPRESNYGYTF
>TRBJ1-2|TRBV5-1|TRBD1|.
TGCGCCAGCAGCTCTCCGACAGGGTTTGGCTACACCTTC
CASSSPTGFGYTF
>TRBJ2-2|TRBV27|.|.
TGTGCCAGCAGTTTACGGGGTCCTTTGAACACCGGGGAGCTGTTTTTT
CASSLRGPLNTGELFF
>TRBJ1-1|TRBV27|.|.
TGTGCCAGCAGCTCTCCCCTAAGGTTGAACACTGAAGCTTTCTTT
CASSSPLRLNTEAFF
>TRBJ2-1|TRBV11-2|TRBD2|.
TGTGCCAGCAGCTTAGAAGTAGGACTAGCTTACAATGAGCAGTTCTTC
CASSLEVGLAYNEQFF
>TRBJ1-5|TRBV3-1/TRBV3-2|.|.
TGTGCCAGCAGCCAGTATGGGGGGAATCAGCCCCAGCATTTT
CASSQYGGNQPQHF
>TRBJ2-3|TRBV6-1|.|.
TGTGCCAGCAGTGAAGTTCGGGGTGAGGGCAGGACCACAGATACGCAGTATTTT
CASSEVRGEGRTTDTQYF
>TRBJ2-7|TRBV2|TRBD2|.
TGTGCCAGCAGCAAGGGACTAGCATACGAGCAGTACTTC
CASSKGLAYEQYF
>TRBJ2-7|TRBV5-1|.|once
TGCGCCAGCAGCCCACAAAACTACGAGCAGTACTTC
CASSPQNYEQYF
>TRBJ1-1|TRBV29-1|.|.
TGCATCGTGCGGGAGGAAACGAACACTGAAGCTTTCTTT
CIVREETNTEAFF
>TRBJ1-2|TRBV23-1|.|.
TGCGCCAGCGGACGACAGGTCAACAACTATGGCTACACCTTC
CASGRQVNNYGYTF
>TRBJ2-3|TRBV11-3|.|.
TGTGCCAGCAGCTTCTCGGGCCCGGATGGGGATACGCAGTATTTT
CASSFSGPDGDTQYF
>TRBJ1-1|TRBV7-6|TRBD1|.
TGTGCCAGCAGCTTCCGGGACAGGGGACCGAACACTGAAGCTTTCTTT
CASSFRDRGPNTEAFF
>TRBJ2-1|TRBV5-1|.|.
TGCGCCAGCAGCTTGTCTTCCAATGAGCAGTTCTTC
CASSLSSNEQFF
>TRBJ2-7|TRBV18|TRBD1|.
TGTGCCAGCTCACTGACAGGGGGCGCGTCCGAGCAGTACTTC
CASSLTGGASEQYF
>TRBJ2-7|TRBV5-6|TRBD1|.
TGTGCCAGCAGCTTTTCCCCCGGGACAGGGAGTTCCGAGCAGTACTTC
CASSFSPGTGSSEQYF
>TRBJ2-1|TRBV14|TRBD1|once
TGTGCCAGCAGCCAAGACAGGGGGCGGTGGGAGCAGTTCTTC
CASSQDRGRWEQFF
>TRBJ2-5|TRBV5-1|.|once
TGCGCCAGCAGCTTGGCCGTAGGAGAAGAGACCCAGTACTTC
CASSLAVGEETQYF
>TRBJ2-7|TRBV28|TRBD1|.
TGTGCCAGCGGATCCGGGACAGGGAGCTCCTACGAGCAGTACTTC
CASGSGTGSSYEQYF
>TRBJ2-3|TRBV6-4|.|.
TGTGCCAGCAGTGACCGGGCCGGAATAGAAACAGATACGCAGTATTTT
CASSDRAGIETDTQYF
>TRBJ2-5|TRBV7-2|.|.
TGTGCCAGCAGCTTGAGGGGGGACGAAGAGACCCAGTACTTC
CASSLRGDEETQYF
>TRBJ2-7|TRBV6-5|.|many
TGTGCCAGCTTGGGAGGATTCCCCTACGAGCAGTACTTC
CASLGGFPYEQYF
>TRBJ2-7|TRBV19|TRBD1|.
TGTGCCAGTAGTTACAGGGGAAACTACGAGCAGTACTTC
CASSYRGNYEQYF
>TRBJ1-5|TRBV28|.|few
TGTGCCATTACTCGGGGGAACAATCAGCCCCAGCATTTT
CAITRGNNQPQHF
>TRBJ1-5|TRBV13|.|.
TGTGCCAGCAGCTTAGCAGGAGTGGGGAATCAGCCCCAGCATTTT
CASSLAGVGNQPQHF
>TRBJ2-7|TRBV7-9|TRBD1|once
TGTGCCAGCAGCTTAAAGGGACAGGGGCTCGACGAGCAGTACTTC
CASSLKGQGLDEQYF
>TRBJ2-7|TRBV2|.|.
TGTGCCGGATCAGGGAGGGGGTACGAGCAGTACTTC
CAGSGRGYEQYF
>TRBJ2-1|TRBV5-8|.|.
TGTGCCAGCAGCTTGGGCCATCAAAGCTACAATGAGCAGTTCTTC
CASSLGHQSYNEQFF
>TRBJ1-5|TRBV6-5|.|.
TGTGCCAGCAGTTACGGGTTGGGGAGCAATCAGCCCCAGCATTTT
CASSYGLGSNQPQHF
>TRBJ2-3|TRBV7-9|TRBD2|.
TGTGCCAGCAGCTTAACTAGCGGGGTTACAGATACGCAGTATTTT
CASSLTSGVTDTQYF